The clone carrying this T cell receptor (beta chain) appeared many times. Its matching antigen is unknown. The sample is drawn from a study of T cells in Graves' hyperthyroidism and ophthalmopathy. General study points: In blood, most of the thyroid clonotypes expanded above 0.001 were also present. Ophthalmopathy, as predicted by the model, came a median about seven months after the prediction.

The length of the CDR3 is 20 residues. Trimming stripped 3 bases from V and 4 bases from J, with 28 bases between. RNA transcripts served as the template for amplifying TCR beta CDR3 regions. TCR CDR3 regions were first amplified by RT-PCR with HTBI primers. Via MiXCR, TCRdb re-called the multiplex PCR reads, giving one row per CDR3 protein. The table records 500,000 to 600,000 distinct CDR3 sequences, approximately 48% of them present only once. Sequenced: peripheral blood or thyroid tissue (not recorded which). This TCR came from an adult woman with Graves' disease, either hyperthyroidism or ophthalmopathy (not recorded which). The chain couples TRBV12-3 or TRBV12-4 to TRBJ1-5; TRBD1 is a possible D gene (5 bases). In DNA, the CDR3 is TGTGCCAGCAGTTTTGTGGGCAGGATCGGGACGGACGGAAGGAATCAGCCCCAGCATTTT. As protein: CASSFVGRIGTDGRNQPQHF.